This T cell receptor beta chain was identified during a study of T cells in Graves' hyperthyroidism and ophthalmopathy. TCR beta CDR3 regions were amplified from RNA transcripts. An initial round of RT-PCR targeting the TCR CDR3 relied on the HTBI primer set. TCRdb redid the calling of the multiplex PCR reads with MiXCR, one entry per CDR3 protein. The sample consists of 600,000 or so distinct CDR3 sequences, about 17% of them appearing once. Looked up from germline, CDR1 is SEHNR and CDR2 is FQNEAQ (reference sequence). Trimming at V came to 0 bases and at J to 4 bases, leaving 16 bases not matched to a gene. The CDR3 runs 19 residues. Worth noting for this clonotype: Its matching antigen is unknown.

Study observations and caveats: From stable hyperthyroidism, ophthalmopathy was set apart by a 13 V-J model. The blood repertoire included most of the expanded thyroid clonotypes above 0.001.

The source is a woman in her twenties or thirties with Graves' hyperthyroidism. The material sequenced was blood. The genes are TRBV7-9 and TRBJ2-3; 7 bases fit TRBD2. The CDR3 region has the DNA TGTGCCAGCAGCTTAGCTGGCCTAGCGGACTACCTCTATTCAGATACGCAGTATTTT. Its translation: CASSLAGLADYLYSDTQYF.